The text below deals with one TCR beta chain. What it binds is not known. V dropped 6 bases and J dropped 7; count of bases not matched to a gene: 6. Germline CDR1 reads KGHSH; CDR2 reads LQKENI. The CDR3 extends over 13 amino acids. cDNA serving as the sequencing template came from extracted, reverse transcribed RNA. Generated by immunoSEQ multiplex PCR, the TCRdb table keeps only in-frame clones and is missing some. The repertoire includes fewer than 150,000 clones, 30% to 40% of them detected once, and approximately 2.8% sits in the top ten. The record originates from a study of CD8+ T cells in alopecia areata. In the study overall: Treated patients swallowed 5 to 10 mg of oral tofacitinib twice daily.

Study-wide findings and caveats: Mice gave a clearer picture of TCR sharing than patients did, possibly for HLA-related reasons.

T lymphocytes (CD4+ and CD8+) were sorted from PBMCs. What was sequenced was CD4+ T cells sorted from blood. V is TRBV18 and J is TRBJ2-7; 10 bases are a match to TRBD1. This TCR was recovered from a human donor with alopecia areata. CDR3 protein: CASSADRGNEQYF. The CDR3 nucleotides are TGTGCCAGCTCCGCGGACAGGGGGAATGAGCAGTACTTC.